Below, 21 T cell receptor beta chains from the same sample are listed, as sequenced in a study of early T cells in non-severe SARS-CoV-2 infection. One entry per CDR3 protein results from TCRdb running MiXCR on the 5' RACE reads. The profile shows more than 95,000 distinct CDR3 sequences, about 15% of them singletons. Sequencing was done on a sample of whole blood. These receptors all stem from an adult who was a healthcare worker with PCR-confirmed SARS-CoV-2 infection or an uninfected control (not recorded which).

In its sample, this clonotype was seen a few times. The chain carries TRBV7-9 and TRBJ2-2; 8 bases fit TRBD2. This CDR3 has 15 residues. After removal of 6 bases from V and 1 base from J, the junction contained 4 bases not matched to a gene. Germline CDR1 and CDR2: SEHNR and FQNEAQ (reference sequence). The CDR3 nucleotides are TGTGCCAGCAGGAACCTAGCGGGGAACACCGGGGAGCTGTTTTTT. It yields the protein CASRNLAGNTGELFF.

This chain connects TRBV3-1 to TRBJ2-2; D may match TRBD1 or TRBD2 (6 bases each). The CDR3 has 14 residues. Germline V gene lookup returns CDR1 LGHDT and CDR2 YNNKEL (reference sequence). Trimming left V 3 bases short and J 6 bases short, with 11 bases between. The CDR3 sequence is CASSQDRGAGELFF. The CDR3 DNA reads TGTGCCAGCAGCCAGGATAGGGGGGCCGGGGAGCTGTTTTTT.

The chain combines TRBV5-4 with TRBJ2-1; 13 bases map to TRBD2. The CDR3 sequence is 18 residues long. After removal of 3 bases from V and 5 bases from J, the junction contained 11 bases not matched to a gene. Germline CDR1 is SGHNT and CDR2 is YYREEE (reference sequence). CDR3 sequence reads: CASSSNPGLAGQHNEQFF. The CDR3 coding sequence is TGTGCCAGCAGCTCAAACCCGGGACTAGCGGGGCAACACAATGAGCAGTTCTTC.

The chain recombines TRBV4-1 with TRBJ2-2, with a tentative D call TRBD2 (5 bases). The V gene lost 0 bases and the J gene lost 6 bases, with 11 bases spanning the gap. Germline CDR1 and CDR2: MGHRA and YSYEKL. CDR3 size: 15 residues. The CDR3 nucleotides read TGCGCCAGCAGCCAAGATCCGCGGGCGGCCGGGGAGCTGTTTTTT. It encodes CASSQDPRAAGELFF.

The chain combines TRBV11-2 with TRBJ1-1; D gene uncertain. V dropped 5 bases and J dropped 8 bases, with 15 bases sitting between them. From germline, CDR1 is SGHAT and CDR2 FQNNGV. The length of the CDR3 is 13 residues. The CDR3 nucleotides are TGTGCCAGCAGCCCAGAGGTCTGGTTAGAAGCTTTCTTT. It codes for CASSPEVWLEAFF.

The chain recombines TRBV15 with TRBJ2-2, with 7 bases identical to TRBD1. Germline CDR1 reads LNHNV; CDR2 reads YYDKDF (reference sequence). With 6 bases clipped from V and 2 bases from J, the junction kept 6 bases outside the gene matches. The length of the CDR3 is 15 residues. The CDR3 bases are TGTGCCACCAGGCTGGACAGGACCAACACCGGGGAGCTGTTTTTT. Translating gives CATRLDRTNTGELFF.

The gene calls are TRBV3-1 and TRBJ1-1; D is undetermined. V was pared by 6 bases and J by 1 base, with 9 bases between. The CDR3 is 13 amino acids. Germline-derived CDR1 and CDR2 are LGHDT and YNNKEL (reference sequence). The DNA for the CDR3 is TGTGCCAGCAGACGGGAGGGGAACACTGAAGCTTTCTTT. It translates to CASRREGNTEAFF.

This clonotype was recorded many times. The gene calls are TRBV7-2 and TRBJ2-1; 7 bases map to TRBD2. The J segment lost 6 bases and the V segment lost 7 bases, leaving 12 bases of the junction unmatched. The V gene's germline CDR1 is SGHTA and CDR2 FQGNSA. The CDR3 consists of 15 residues. The CDR3 DNA reads TGTGCCAGCACCCTCTCCCCAGCGGGGTTCAATGAGCAGTTCTTC. Translating it yields CASTLSPAGFNEQFF.

Many counts were recorded for this clonotype. The chain has TRBV19 and TRBJ1-5; a possible D gene is TRBD1 (6 bases). The V end was cut by 9 bases, the J end by 3 bases, with 15 bases between. This CDR3 is built from 14 residues. CDR1 and CDR2 (germline): LNHDA, SQIVND (reference sequence). CDR3 protein: CASGATGNNQPQHF. In nucleotides, the CDR3 is TGTGCCAGCGGGGCGACAGGAAACAATCAGCCCCAGCATTTT. Combining the CDR3 with reference TRBV19 and TRBJ1-5 gives the whole variable domain DGGITQSPKYLFRKEGQNVTLSCEQNLNHDAMYWYRQDPGQGLRLIYYSQIVNDFQKGDIAEGYSVSREKKESFPLTVTSAQKNPTAFYLCASGATGNNQPQHFGDGTRLSIL.

The chain uses TRBV2 and TRBJ2-2; perhaps TRBD2 as D (7 bases). Germline CDR1 reads SNHLY; CDR2 reads FYNNEI. The CDR3 loop spans 14 amino acids. Trimming removed 3 bases from V and 6 bases from J, with 11 bases in between. Here the CDR3 reads CASSDRGAPGELFF. CDR3 nucleotides: TGTGCCAGCAGTGATCGGGGGGCCCCCGGGGAGCTGTTTTTT.

This clonotype was counted between two and nine times. The V and J genes are TRBV6-1 and TRBJ1-6; TRBD1 matches 7 bases. V lost 8 bases to trimming and J lost 8 bases; unmatched junction nucleotides: 3. The CDR3 totals 12 residues. The germline V gene encodes CDR1 MNHNS and CDR2 SASEGT. The CDR3 nucleotides read TGTGCCAGCGCGACAGGGTATTCACCCCTCCACTTT. Its protein is CASATGYSPLHF.

The sample holds a few counts of this clonotype. The chain carries TRBV2 and TRBJ1-5; maybe TRBD1 (6 bases). CDR3 length: 13 amino acids. CDR1 and CDR2 (germline): SNHLY, FYNNEI. The V end lost 10 bases, the J end lost 9 bases, and 19 bases lay between the germline ends. The CDR3 sequence is CATTQGPTRPQHF. The CDR3 DNA is TGTGCCACGACCCAGGGGCCCACCCGGCCCCAGCATTTT.

The count of this clonotype is one. The V call is TRBV20-1, the J call TRBJ1-5, with D possibly being TRBD1 (5 bases). The CDR3 spans 17 residues. The ends were cut back, 4 bases at V and 4 bases at J, with 23 bases in the middle. Germline V gene data show CDR1 as DFQATT and CDR2 as SNEGSKA (reference sequence). The CDR3 loop is CSAMRGSGRAGNQPQHF. For the CDR3, the DNA is TGCAGTGCTATGAGAGGGTCTGGCAGGGCGGGAAATCAGCCCCAGCATTTT.

This clonotype was detected a few times. At one end the junction does not follow the germline gene, possibly because of a read error. This chain uses TRBV3-1 with TRBJ1-2; D possibly corresponds to TRBD1 (5 bases). The CDR3 runs to 14 residues. CDR1 is LGHDT, CDR2 YNNKEL, per germline (reference sequence). DNA for the CDR3: TGTGCCAGCAGCCAATTCGTCCAACCGACAGAAGCCCTCTTC. Protein product: CASSQFVQPTEALF.

A few counts support this clonotype. The rearrangement links TRBV30 to TRBJ2-1, with a tentative D call TRBD2 (7 bases). This CDR3 spans 14 amino acids. V was trimmed by 0 bases and J by 8 bases, leaving 14 bases between them. Germline loops: CDR1 GTSNPN, CDR2 SVGIG (reference sequence). The CDR3 is CAWSVRGGRDEQFF. The CDR3, as DNA: TGTGCCTGGAGTGTTAGGGGGGGCCGTGATGAGCAGTTCTTC.

This clonotype was found a few times. This rearrangement joins TRBV20-1 to TRBJ2-3; TRBD2 matches at 10 bases. Germline V gene sequence: CDR1 DFQATT, CDR2 SNEGSKA (reference sequence). The V and J ends lost 5 bases and 4 bases, in that order; junction bases with no gene match: 9. The CDR3 consists of 15 residues. The CDR3 here is CSAPVSSGGADTQYF. The CDR3 nucleotides are TGCAGTGCTCCGGTCTCCAGCGGGGGGGCAGATACGCAGTATTTT.

This clonotype was counted between two and nine times. The chain recombines TRBV5-4 with TRBJ2-7; either TRBD1 or TRBD2 may supply D (6 bases each). With 1 base removed from V and 0 bases from J, the gap between germline ends came to 11 bases. CDR3 length equals 15 residues. Germline-derived CDR1 and CDR2 are SGHNT and YYREEE (reference sequence). CDR3 nucleotide sequence: TGTGCCAGCAGCTTGCGGGGGCCTTCCTCCTACGAGCAGTACTTC. As protein: CASSLRGPSSYEQYF.

This clonotype was recorded a few times. The chain couples TRBV14 to TRBJ1-6, with D unclear. Germline CDR1 SGHDN, CDR2 FVKESK. The CDR3 has 12 amino acids. V shed 5 bases and J shed 12 bases, with 11 bases lying between them. The CDR3 nucleotides read TGTGCCAGCAGCTATACTCCGGGACCCCTCCACTTT. Protein: CASSYTPGPLHF.

The V call is TRBV10-3, the J call TRBJ1-1; unclear D gene. Germline V gene lookup returns CDR1 ENHRY and CDR2 SYGVKD. Trimming pared 7 bases from V and 0 bases from J, leaving 9 bases between. The CDR3 length is 13 residues. Here the CDR3 reads CAIMRQLNTEAFF. CDR3 coding DNA: TGTGCCATCATGAGGCAGTTGAACACTGAAGCTTTCTTT.

This clonotype was counted at least ten times. V is TRBV20-1 and J is TRBJ2-1; TRBD2 agrees at 9 bases. V gave up 6 bases and J gave up 9 bases; unmatched junction bases: 12. Germline lookup yields CDR1 DFQATT and CDR2 SNEGSKA (reference sequence). The CDR3 has 14 amino acids. The CDR3 DNA is TGCAGTGCGATCGGGACTAGCCCCCCCCGTGAGCAGTTCTTC. Translating it yields CSAIGTSPPREQFF.

The chain has TRBV9 and TRBJ2-5; 12 bases map to TRBD2. The CDR3 sequence is 16 residues long. The V segment lost 5 bases and the J segment 5 bases; nucleotides outside the gene matches: 10. CDR1 is SGDLS and CDR2 is YYNGEE in the germline V gene. Here the CDR3 reads CASSETSGGSFETQYF. CDR3 coding DNA: TGTGCCAGCAGTGAAACTAGCGGGGGGTCTTTTGAGACCCAGTACTTC.